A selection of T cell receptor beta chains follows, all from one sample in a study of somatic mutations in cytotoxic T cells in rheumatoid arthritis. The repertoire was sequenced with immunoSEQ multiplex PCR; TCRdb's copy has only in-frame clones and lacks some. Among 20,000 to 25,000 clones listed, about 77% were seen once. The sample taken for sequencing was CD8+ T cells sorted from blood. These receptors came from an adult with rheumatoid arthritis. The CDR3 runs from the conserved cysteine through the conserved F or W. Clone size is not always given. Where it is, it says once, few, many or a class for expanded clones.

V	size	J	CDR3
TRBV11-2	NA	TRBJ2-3	CASSPYFGGDTQYF
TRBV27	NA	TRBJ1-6	CASSLGTGISPLHF
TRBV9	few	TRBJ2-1	CASSVGSSGSSYNEQFF
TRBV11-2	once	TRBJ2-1	CASSIRLAGAYNEQFF
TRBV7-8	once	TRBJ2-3	CASRLSDFDTQYF
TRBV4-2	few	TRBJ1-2	CASSQPGPDYGYTF
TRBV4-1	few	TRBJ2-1	CASSQAVLNNEQFF
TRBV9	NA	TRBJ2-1	CASSGGQGVYNEQFF
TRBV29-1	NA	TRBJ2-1	CSVESTLAGTRVNNEQFF
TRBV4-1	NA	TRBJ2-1	CASSQRGGDHEQFF
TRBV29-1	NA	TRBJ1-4	CSVGYSGKLFF
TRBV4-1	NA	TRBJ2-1	CASSQSVSYNEQFF
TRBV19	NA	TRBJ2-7	CASRELAGEFEQYF
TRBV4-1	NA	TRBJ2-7	CASSHEPGSYEQYF
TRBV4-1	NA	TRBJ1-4	CASSQDHRELGKKLFF
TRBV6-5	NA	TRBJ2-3	CASSYSWLAADTQYF
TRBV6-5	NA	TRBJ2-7	CASSYSIRGAYEQYF
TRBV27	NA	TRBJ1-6	CASSLIGFGGISPLHF
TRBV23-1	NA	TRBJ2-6	CASSPRDPGANVLTF
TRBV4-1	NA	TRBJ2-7	CASSQSGVPDEQYF
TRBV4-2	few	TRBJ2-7	CASSQEYLASGSYEQYF
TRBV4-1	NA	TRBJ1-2	CASRTQTGGSNYGYTF
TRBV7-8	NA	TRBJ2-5	CASMGLDLQLGAQYF
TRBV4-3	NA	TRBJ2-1	CASSQARRGHEQFF
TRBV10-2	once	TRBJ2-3	CASSESLAGGTDTQYF
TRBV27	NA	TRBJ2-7	CASSLSGTSYEQYF
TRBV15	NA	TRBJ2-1	CATSSSGNEQFF
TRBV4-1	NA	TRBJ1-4	CASSQEGGTNEKLFF
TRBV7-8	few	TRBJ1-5	CASSFGAFLSNQPQHF
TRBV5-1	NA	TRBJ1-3	CASSLVTGGNTIYF
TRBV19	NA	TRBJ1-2	CASRAGDYGYTF
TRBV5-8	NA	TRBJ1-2	CASSYPGGLDYGYTF
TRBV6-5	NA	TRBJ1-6	CASSYDEGTYSPLHF
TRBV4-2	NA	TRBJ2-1	CASSQDWDRSYNEQFF
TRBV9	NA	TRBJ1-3	CASSVGGAYSGNTIYF
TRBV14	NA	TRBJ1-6	CASSLRVGRQGFYNSPLHF
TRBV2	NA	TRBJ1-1	CASRPQGGSTEAFF
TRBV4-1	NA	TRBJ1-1	CASSPRTRVNTEAFF
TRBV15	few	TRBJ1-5	CATSSHIRPTQPQHF
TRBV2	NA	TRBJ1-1	CASTLTANTEAFF
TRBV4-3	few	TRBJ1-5	CASSQEDGVNQPQHF
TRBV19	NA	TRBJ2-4	CASLQGGKNIQYF
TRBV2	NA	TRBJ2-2	CASSEDLATGELFF
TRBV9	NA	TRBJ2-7	CASSVGGNSYEQYF
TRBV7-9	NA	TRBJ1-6	CASSSQAYNSPLHF